The 24 T cell receptor beta chains below all came from one sample that was sequenced in a study of OX40 agonist ivuxolimab in advanced cancers. Libraries were prepared by immunoSEQ multiplex PCR; TCRdb keeps only in-frame clonotypes and omits some of them. The sample has 30,000 to 35,000 clones, about 86% seen once; the top ten hold over 1.2%. This material consisted of CD4+ or CD8+ T cells sorted from blood, taken in a trial of the OX40 agonist ivuxolimab. The receptor source for this set is an adult with an advanced solid tumor such as melanoma, head and neck, liver or kidney cancer.

This clone came up once. The chain has TRBV11-2 and TRBJ2-1, with 7 bases matching TRBD1. Per germline, CDR1 SGHAT and CDR2 FQNNGV. The J segment lost 4 bases and the V segment lost 4 bases, leaving 7 bases of the junction unmatched. The CDR3 consists of 15 residues. This CDR3 is CASSWVQGDYNEQFF. The DNA of the CDR3 is TGTGCCAGCAGCTGGGTGCAGGGGGATTACAATGAGCAGTTCTTC.

This clone was seen more than once but under ten times. The chain links TRBV28 to TRBJ1-1; 7 positions match TRBD1. The CDR3 spans 11 residues. V dropped 9 bases and J dropped 8; count of bases not matched to a gene: 6. The germline CDR1 and CDR2 sequences are MDHEN and SYDVKM. CDR3 coding DNA: TGTGCCAGTCAAGGGGGCGCAGAAGCTTTCTTT. It specifies CASQGGAEAFF. Supplemented by reference TRBV28 and TRBJ1-1, the full variable domain reads DVKVTQSSRYLVKRTGEKVFLECVQDMDHENMFWYRQDPGLGLRLIYFSYDVKMKEKGDIPEGYSVSREKKERFSLILESASTNQTSMYLCASQGGAEAFFGQGTRLTVV.

The V call is TRBV2, the J call TRBJ2-7, with 11 bases matching TRBD1. Germline CDR1 SNHLY, CDR2 FYNNEI. After removal of 10 bases from V and 4 bases from J, the junction contained 3 bases not matched to a gene. The CDR3 totals 12 residues. The CDR3 DNA is TGTGCCACAGGACAGGGGGCTTACGAGCAGTACTTC. Protein: CATGQGAYEQYF.

The chain recombines TRBV7-9 with TRBJ2-3, with 7 bases lining up with TRBD2. The junction had 16 bases not matched to a gene; V was cut back by 6 bases and J by 1 base. This CDR3 region has 18 residues. CDR1 is SEHNR, CDR2 FQNEAQ, per germline (reference sequence). This CDR3 is CASSKNRGSTMGTDTQYF. The DNA for the CDR3 is TGTGCCAGCAGTAAAAACCGCGGGAGTACCATGGGCACAGATACGCAGTATTTT.

V is TRBV5-1 and J is TRBJ2-3, with 10 nucleotides matching TRBD2. V shed 3 bases, J shed 2 bases, and the junction held 27 bases outside the gene matches. The length of the CDR3 is 23 residues. CDR1 and CDR2 from the germline V gene are SGHRS and YFSETQ. The CDR3: CASSSPGLASPNDRVLDTDTQYF. CDR3 DNA: TGCGCCAGCAGCTCGCCGGGACTAGCGTCTCCTAATGATCGGGTTTTGGACACAGATACGCAGTATTTT.

On this clone itself: One junction end does not reproduce the germline sequence, and a read error may be involved. J is TRBJ2-7 and V is TRBV5-6; D is possibly TRBD1 (6 bases). This CDR3 contains 12 residues. In germline, CDR1 is SGHDT, CDR2 YYEEEE. CDR3 sequence: CASSGQTYEEYF. The CDR3 DNA follows: TGTGCCAGCAGCGGACAGACGTACGAGGAGTACTTC.

This clone was recorded only once. The V gene is TRBV7-2, the J gene TRBJ1-1; D is unresolved. CDR3 length: 13 residues. CDR1 and CDR2 (germline): SGHTA, FQGNSA. The V and J ends lost 1 base and 1 base respectively, with 4 bases between them. Written as DNA, the CDR3 is TGTGCCAGCAGCTTAGGCAGGAACACTGAAGCTTTCTTT. It specifies CASSLGRNTEAFF.

This sequence joins TRBV11-3 and TRBJ2-1; TRBD1 aligns across 8 bases. Per germline, CDR1 SGHNT and CDR2 YENEEA. The CDR3 sequence is 15 residues long. The junction had 6 bases not matched to a gene; V was cut back by 5 bases and J by 3 bases. The CDR3 DNA reads as TGTGCCAGCAGCCGCCGGACAGGGAACTACAATGAGCAGTTCTTC. Protein: CASSRRTGNYNEQFF.

The chain couples TRBV4-1 to TRBJ1-5, with no clear D. V gave up 1 base and J gave up 4 bases, with 14 bases separating them. Germline CDR1 and CDR2: MGHRA and YSYEKL. CDR3 length equals 16 residues. The CDR3 loop reads CASSQGTVFYNQPQHF. CDR3 coding DNA: TGCGCCAGCAGCCAAGGAACAGTATTTTATAATCAGCCCCAGCATTTT.

The CDR3 sequence: CASSLTGGEFYEQYF. CDR3 in DNA: TGTGCCAGCAGCTTGACAGGCGGTGAGTTCTACGAGCAGTACTTC. J is TRBJ2-7 and V is TRBV7-2; the D gene is possibly TRBD1 (6 bases). V was cut by 3 bases and J by 3 bases, with 15 bases left in between. Germline-derived CDR1 and CDR2 are SGHTA and FQGNSA. The CDR3 is made up of 15 amino acids.

This clone was observed a handful of times. The chain couples TRBV7-8 to TRBJ1-4; 11 bases match TRBD1. With 5 bases clipped from V and 8 bases from J, the junction kept 10 bases outside the gene matches. CDR1 and CDR2 (germline): SGHVS, FQNEAQ. The CDR3 has 16 amino acids. The CDR3 protein is CASSRGQGARREKLFF. CDR3 nucleotides: TGTGCCAGCAGCAGAGGACAGGGGGCTAGACGGGAAAAACTGTTTTTT.

J is TRBJ2-7 and V is TRBV5-1; D is possibly TRBD1 or TRBD2 (5 bases each). Trimming removed 0 bases at V and 3 bases at J, with 10 bases between. The CDR3 sequence is 14 residues long. Per germline, CDR1 SGHRS and CDR2 YFSETQ. The CDR3 DNA reads TGCGCCAGCAGCTTGGACAGGAGGAGCTACGAGCAGTACTTC. Translating it yields CASSLDRRSYEQYF.

CDR3 sequence reads: CASSYGGGSYGYTF. CDR3 sequence (DNA): TGTGCCAGCAGTTATGGGGGGGGGTCCTATGGCTACACCTTC. The chain joins TRBV6-6 to TRBJ1-2, with a weak D call TRBD1 (5 bases). The CDR3 runs 14 residues. The V and J ends lost 3 bases and 4 bases respectively, with 12 bases between them. Germline-derived CDR1 and CDR2 are MNHNY and SVGAGI (reference sequence).

This chain joins TRBV11-2 and TRBJ2-3; 7 bases map to TRBD2. Germline V gene data show CDR1 as SGHAT and CDR2 as FQNNGV. The CDR3 loop spans 18 amino acids. J gave up 2 bases and V 1 base, and 12 bases lay outside the gene matches. The CDR3 sequence: CASSLGGGRGFHTDTQYF. For the CDR3, the DNA is TGTGCCAGCAGCTTAGGGGGAGGGCGGGGGTTTCACACAGATACGCAGTATTTT. Supplemented by reference TRBV11-2 and TRBJ2-3, the full variable domain reads EAGVAQSPRYKIIEKRQSVAFWCNPISGHATLYWYQQILGQGPKLLIQFQNNGVVDDSQLPKDRFSAERLKGVDSTLKIQPAKLEDSAVYLCASSLGGGRGFHTDTQYFGPGTRLTVL.

The chain recombines TRBV19 with TRBJ2-1; 8 bases are a match to TRBD2. V was pared by 10 bases and J by 5 bases, with 10 bases of the junction left unmatched. CDR1 and CDR2 from the germline V gene are LNHDA and SQIVND (reference sequence). The CDR3 has 14 residues. The CDR3 nucleotides are TGTGCCACCTGGGATAGCGGGGCCGACAATGAGCAGTTCTTC. Its translation is CATWDSGADNEQFF.

This clone appeared a single time. This chain connects TRBV28 to TRBJ2-7; TRBD1 matches 10 bases. J lost 4 bases, V lost 4 bases, and 7 bases had no gene match. The CDR3 loop spans 15 amino acids. Germline V gives CDR1 MDHEN, CDR2 SYDVKM. CDR3 residues: CASSSPGQGRYEQYF. CDR3 in DNA: TGTGCCAGCAGTTCCCCGGGACAGGGGCGATACGAGCAGTACTTC.

This clone appeared a few times. The J gene is TRBJ1-1, the V gene TRBV28; maybe TRBD1 (6 bases). Trimming pared 4 bases from V and 8 bases from J, leaving 11 bases between. Germline CDR1 MDHEN, CDR2 SYDVKM. CDR3 length equals 12 residues. The CDR3 loop reads CASSSWTEEAFF. The CDR3 DNA follows: TGTGCCAGCAGTTCATGGACAGAAGAAGCTTTCTTT.

This chain links TRBV10-2 with TRBJ2-3; D call uncertain. There are 11 residues in the CDR3. Per the germline V gene, CDR1 is WSHSY and CDR2 is SAAADI. The V gene lost 7 bases and the J gene lost 2 bases, with 4 bases spanning the gap. CDR3 residues: CASMVTDTQYF. In nucleotides, the CDR3 is TGCGCCAGCATGGTCACAGATACGCAGTATTTT.

V is TRBV7-2 and J is TRBJ2-7; D tentatively reads TRBD1 or TRBD2 (6 bases each). V dropped 6 bases and J dropped 2 bases, with 14 bases sitting between them. Germline-derived CDR1 and CDR2 are SGHTA and FQGNSA. The CDR3 runs to 14 residues. CDR3 bases: TGTGCCAGCAGTCTAGGGGGGATCGCCTACGAGCAGTACTTC. Its translation: CASSLGGIAYEQYF. Full variable domain (missing parts from reference TRBV7-2 and TRBJ2-7): GAGVSQSPSNKVTEKGKDVELRCDPISGHTALYWYRQSLGQGLEFLIYFQGNSAPDKSGLPSDRFSAERTGGSVSTLTIQRTQQEDSAVYLCASSLGGIAYEQYFGPGTRLTVT.

This chain links TRBV9 with TRBJ2-3; 9 nucleotides match TRBD1. Trimming removed 2 bases from V and 4 bases from J; junction bases left unmatched: 8. There are 16 residues in the CDR3. Per the germline V gene, CDR1 is SGDLS and CDR2 is YYNGEE. The DNA of the CDR3 is TGTGCCAGCAGCGTGGGTCCCGGGACAGGGTCAGATACGCAGTATTTT. Protein product: CASSVGPGTGSDTQYF.

The genes are TRBV27 and TRBJ1-5; the D gene is possibly TRBD1 (5 bases). V was cut by 3 bases and J by 4 bases, with 22 bases left in between. Germline lookup yields CDR1 MNHEY and CDR2 SMNVEV (reference sequence). CDR3 length equals 18 residues. The CDR3: CASSFLKPGTDKNQPQHF. The CDR3 nucleotides read TGTGCCAGCAGTTTCCTCAAACCCGGGACGGATAAAAATCAGCCCCAGCATTTT.

The chain is built from TRBV12-2 and TRBJ2-7; the D call in the table, TRBD2, was not verified against the DNA. TRBV12-2 is a known pseudogene. This CDR3 comprises 14 residues. The CDR3 reads CASRLVLGGYEQYF. Written as DNA, the CDR3 is TGTGCAAGTCGCTTAGTTCTCGGGGGGTACGAGCAGTACTTC.

The J gene is TRBJ1-4, the V gene TRBV10-3; D is uncertain. The CDR3 is made up of 13 amino acids. The germline V and J ends were trimmed by 0 bases and 5 bases, with 4 bases remaining between them. Looked up from germline, CDR1 is ENHRY and CDR2 is SYGVKD. CDR3 loop: CAISESLNEKLFF. The CDR3 nucleotides read TGTGCCATCAGTGAGTCGTTGAATGAAAAACTGTTTTTT.

The chain is built from TRBV19 and TRBJ1-2; D might be TRBD1 (6 bases). The CDR3 sequence is 15 residues long. Germline CDR1 LNHDA, CDR2 SQIVND (reference sequence). Trimming cost V 2 bases and J 2 bases, with 12 bases left between them. The CDR3 loop reads CASSISLDSNYGYTF. CDR3 coding DNA: TGTGCCAGTAGTATATCTTTGGACAGCAACTATGGCTACACCTTC.